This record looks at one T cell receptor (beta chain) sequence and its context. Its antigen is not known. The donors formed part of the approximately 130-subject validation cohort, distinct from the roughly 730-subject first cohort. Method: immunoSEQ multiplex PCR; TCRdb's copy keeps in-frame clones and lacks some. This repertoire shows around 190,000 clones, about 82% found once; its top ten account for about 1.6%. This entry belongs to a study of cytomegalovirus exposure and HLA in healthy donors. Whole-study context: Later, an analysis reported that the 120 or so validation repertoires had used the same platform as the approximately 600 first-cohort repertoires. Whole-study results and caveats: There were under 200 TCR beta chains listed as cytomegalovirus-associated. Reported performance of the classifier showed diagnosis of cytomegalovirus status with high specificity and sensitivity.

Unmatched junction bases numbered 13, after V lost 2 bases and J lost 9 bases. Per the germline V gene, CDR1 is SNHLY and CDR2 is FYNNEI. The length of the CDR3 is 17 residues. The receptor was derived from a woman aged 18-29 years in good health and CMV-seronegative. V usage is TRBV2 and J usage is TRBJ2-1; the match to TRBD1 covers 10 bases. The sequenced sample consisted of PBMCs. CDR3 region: CASSEIYRDRGRTEQFF. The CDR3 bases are TGTGCCAGCAGTGAAATCTATCGGGACAGGGGACGTACTGAGCAGTTCTTC.